The T cell receptor beta chain described here comes from a study of blood T cell repertoires in COVID-19. Study background: The cDNA or gDNA used as material had been derived from T cells, B-cell-depleted T cells, or PBMCs.

The CDR3 loop spans 10 amino acids. V was clipped by 8 bases and J by 5 bases, with 6 bases between them. Germline V gene lookup returns CDR1 KGHSH and CDR2 LQKENI. Generated by immunoSEQ multiplex PCR, the TCRdb table keeps only in-frame clones and is missing some. Here the sample spans approximately 210,000 clones, approximately 90% being singletons. The source is a young man who had recovered from COVID-19. The rearrangement uses TRBV18 and TRBJ1-1; no firm D call. Sequencing was performed on peripheral blood. The CDR3 spells CASAGTEAFF. In nucleotides, the CDR3 is TGTGCCAGCGCAGGTACTGAAGCTTTCTTT.